The 12 T cell receptor beta chains listed next were all sequenced from one sample in a study of T cells in tumors after PD-1 blockade. Measured with immunoSEQ multiplex PCR; TCRdb has only the in-frame clones, and not every one. The sample holds about 16,000 clones, roughly 87% seen once. Here the sequenced sample was PBMCs, taken after anti-PD-1 treatment. These receptors all stem from a human donor with basal cell carcinoma.

CDR3 region: CASSPALGGSYEQYF. CDR3 nucleotides: TGCGCCAGCAGCCCCGCCCTAGGGGGCTCATACGAGCAGTACTTC. This chain joins TRBV5-1 and TRBJ2-7; 7 nucleotides align to TRBD1. The length of the CDR3 is 15 residues. Germline V lookup: CDR1 SGHRS, CDR2 YFSETQ. V gave up 4 bases and J gave up 4 bases; unmatched junction bases: 11.

This chain links TRBV12-3 or TRBV12-4 with TRBJ1-4, with unresolved D. V gave up 1 base and J gave up 5 bases, with 5 bases separating them. This CDR3 contains 13 residues. DNA of the CDR3: TGTGCCAGCAGTTTAGAAGGAAATGAAAAACTGTTTTTT. This translates into CASSLEGNEKLFF.

The V gene is TRBV5-1, the J gene TRBJ2-1; 14 nucleotides line up with TRBD2. CDR1 is SGHRS, CDR2 YFSETQ, per germline. The CDR3 consists of 22 residues. With V trimmed by 5 bases and J by 0 bases, 19 bases remained unmatched. CDR3 DNA sequence: TGCGCCAGCAGGTTGTTCCCCCCTACCGGGACTAGCGGGAGTTTCTCCTACAATGAGCAGTTCTTC. It yields the protein CASRLFPPTGTSGSFSYNEQFF.

J is TRBJ1-1 and V is TRBV5-1; 8 nucleotides align to TRBD1. The CDR3 spans 15 residues. Unmatched junction bases numbered 8, after V lost 7 bases and J lost 0 bases. Germline assignment: CDR1 SGHRS and CDR2 YFSETQ. The CDR3 loop reads CASQTQGGLNTEAFF. Here the CDR3 DNA reads TGCGCCAGCCAAACACAGGGGGGTTTGAACACTGAAGCTTTCTTT. The entire variable domain, with the rest obtained from reference TRBV5-1 and TRBJ1-1, is as follows: KAGVTQTPRYLIKTRGQQVTLSCSPISGHRSVSWYQQTPGQGLQFLFEYFSETQRNKGNFPGRFSGRQFSNSRSEMNVSTLELGDSALYLCASQTQGGLNTEAFFGQGTRLTVV.

CDR3 sequence (DNA): TGCGCCAGCAGCGTGACCCGTGGGGGGGACGATACGCAGTATTTT. This sequence encodes CASSVTRGGDDTQYF. The chain carries TRBV5-1 and TRBJ2-3; 7 nucleotides agree with TRBD2. Germline CDR1 SGHRS, CDR2 YFSETQ. The CDR3 is 15 amino acids. The V gene end was trimmed by 4 bases and the J gene end by 6 bases; junction bases not matched to a gene: 11.

Only a few counts were recorded for this clone. The rearrangement joins TRBV10-1 to TRBJ2-2; D is undetermined. The CDR3 totals 14 residues. Looked up from germline, CDR1 is WNHNN and CDR2 is SYGVQD (reference sequence). Trimming stripped 4 bases from V and 10 bases from J, with 16 bases between. This CDR3 reads CASSGKLEVEELFF. Written as DNA, the CDR3 is TGCGCCAGCAGTGGGAAACTCGAGGTCGAGGAGCTGTTTTTT.

The chain uses TRBV7-3 and TRBJ2-7, with D uncertain. V dropped 5 bases and J dropped 3 bases, with 17 bases sitting between them. The V gene's germline CDR1 is SGHTA and CDR2 FQGTGA. There are 15 residues in the CDR3. The CDR3 DNA follows: TGTGCCAGCAGCCCGGTGGCAGTCCCCTACTACGAGCAGTACTTC. It codes for CASSPVAVPYYEQYF.

The chain recombines TRBV10-3 with TRBJ2-5, with D perhaps TRBD2 (6 bases). The CDR3 consists of 12 residues. Germline CDR1 and CDR2: ENHRY and SYGVKD. With 8 bases removed from V and 1 base from J, the gap between germline ends came to 8 bases. The CDR3 spells CAIGRFQETQYF. Here the CDR3 DNA reads TGTGCCATCGGGAGGTTCCAAGAGACCCAGTACTTC.

By share, this clone counts as medium-sized. V and J are TRBV27 and TRBJ2-2; 7 bases fit TRBD1. This CDR3 is 14 amino acids long. Germline values: CDR1 MNHEY, CDR2 SMNVEV (reference sequence). With V trimmed by 7 bases and J by 3 bases, 5 bases remained unmatched. DNA of the CDR3: TGTGCCAGCACAGACAGGGCCGACACCGGGGAGCTGTTTTTT. Translating gives CASTDRADTGELFF.

The chain is built from TRBV5-1 and TRBJ2-1, with D maybe TRBD1 (6 bases). Trimming shortened V by 7 bases and J by 4 bases, and 12 bases separated the two germline ends. CDR3 length equals 13 residues. CDR1 and CDR2 (germline): SGHRS, YFSETQ. The CDR3 region is CASRADSYNEQFF. CDR3 sequence (DNA): TGCGCCAGCCGGGCGGACAGTTACAATGAGCAGTTCTTC. Supplemented by reference TRBV5-1 and TRBJ2-1, the full variable domain reads KAGVTQTPRYLIKTRGQQVTLSCSPISGHRSVSWYQQTPGQGLQFLFEYFSETQRNKGNFPGRFSGRQFSNSRSEMNVSTLELGDSALYLCASRADSYNEQFFGPGTRLTVL.

The chain combines TRBV9 with TRBJ1-3; 7 nucleotides line up with TRBD1. Losses at the gene ends were 4 bases for V and 1 base for J; bases not matched to a gene: 2. The length of the CDR3 is 14 residues. Germline CDR1 and CDR2: SGDLS and YYNGEE. As DNA, the CDR3 is TGTGCCAGCAGCAAACAGGGGTCTGGAAACACCATATATTTT. Translated: CASSKQGSGNTIYF.

The CDR3 DNA reads as TGTGCCAGCAGTTTGCTTAATTTAGGACTAGCGGGAGAAGAGACCCAGTACTTC. Translation: CASSLLNLGLAGEETQYF. The V gene is TRBV28, the J gene TRBJ2-5; 13 bases are shared with TRBD2. Per the germline V gene, CDR1 is MDHEN and CDR2 is SYDVKM. This CDR3 region has 18 residues. The V and J ends lost 3 bases and 3 bases, in that order; junction bases with no gene match: 10.